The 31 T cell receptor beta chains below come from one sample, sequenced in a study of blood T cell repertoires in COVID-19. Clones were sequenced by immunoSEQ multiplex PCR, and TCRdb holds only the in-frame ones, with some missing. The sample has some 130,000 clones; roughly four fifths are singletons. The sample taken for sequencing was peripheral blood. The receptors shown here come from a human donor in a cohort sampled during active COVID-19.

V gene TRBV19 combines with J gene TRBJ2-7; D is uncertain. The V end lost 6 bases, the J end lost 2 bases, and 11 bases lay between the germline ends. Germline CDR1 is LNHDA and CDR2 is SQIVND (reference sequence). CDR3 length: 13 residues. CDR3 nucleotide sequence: TGTGCCAGTAGCCCTGCTACAGCCTACGAGCAGTACTTC. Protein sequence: CASSPATAYEQYF.

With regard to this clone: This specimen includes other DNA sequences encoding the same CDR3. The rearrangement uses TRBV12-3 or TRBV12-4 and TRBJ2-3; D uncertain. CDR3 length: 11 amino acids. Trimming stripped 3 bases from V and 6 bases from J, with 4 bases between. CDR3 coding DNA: TGTGCCAGCAGTTTCAGGGATACGCAGTATTTT. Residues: CASSFRDTQYF.

CDR3 in amino acids: CAISRIRGNTEAFF. In DNA form, the CDR3 reads TGTGCCATCAGCCGGATCAGGGGCAACACTGAAGCTTTCTTT. The chain combines TRBV10-3 with TRBJ1-1; a possible D gene is TRBD1 (6 bases). The length of the CDR3 is 14 residues. Per the germline V gene, CDR1 is ENHRY and CDR2 is SYGVKD. V gave up 6 bases and J gave up 2 bases, with 13 bases separating them.

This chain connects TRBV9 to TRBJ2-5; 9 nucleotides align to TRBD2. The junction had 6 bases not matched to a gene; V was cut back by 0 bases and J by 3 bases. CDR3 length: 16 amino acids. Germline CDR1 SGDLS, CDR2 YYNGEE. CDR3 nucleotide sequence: TGTGCCAGCAGCGTAGGTAGTCTAGCGGGGAAAGAGACCCAGTACTTC. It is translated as CASSVGSLAGKETQYF.

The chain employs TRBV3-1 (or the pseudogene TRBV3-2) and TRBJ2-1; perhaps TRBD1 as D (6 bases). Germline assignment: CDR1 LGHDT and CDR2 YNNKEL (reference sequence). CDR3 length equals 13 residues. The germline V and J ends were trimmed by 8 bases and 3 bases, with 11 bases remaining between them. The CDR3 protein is CASSRTDYNEQFF. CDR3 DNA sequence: TGTGCCAGCTCACGGACAGACTACAATGAGCAGTTCTTC.

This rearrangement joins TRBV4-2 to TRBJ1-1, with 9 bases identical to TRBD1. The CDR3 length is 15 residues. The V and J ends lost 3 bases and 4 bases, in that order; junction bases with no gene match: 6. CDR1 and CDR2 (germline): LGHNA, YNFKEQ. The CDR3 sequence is CASSQPGQGATEAFF. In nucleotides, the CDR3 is TGTGCCAGCAGCCAGCCGGGACAGGGAGCCACTGAAGCTTTCTTT.

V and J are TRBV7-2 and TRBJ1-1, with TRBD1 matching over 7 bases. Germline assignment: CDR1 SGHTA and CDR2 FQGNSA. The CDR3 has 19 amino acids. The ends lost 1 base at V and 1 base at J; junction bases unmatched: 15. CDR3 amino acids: CASSLGPYRDRDENTEAFF. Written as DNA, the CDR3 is TGTGCCAGCAGCTTAGGACCTTACAGGGACAGAGATGAGAACACTGAAGCTTTCTTT.

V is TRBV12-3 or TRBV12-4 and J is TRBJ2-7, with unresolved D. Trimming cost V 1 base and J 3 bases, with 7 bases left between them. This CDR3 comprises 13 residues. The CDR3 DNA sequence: TGTGCCAGCAGTTTAGTGTACAGCTACGAGCAGTACTTC. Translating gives CASSLVYSYEQYF.

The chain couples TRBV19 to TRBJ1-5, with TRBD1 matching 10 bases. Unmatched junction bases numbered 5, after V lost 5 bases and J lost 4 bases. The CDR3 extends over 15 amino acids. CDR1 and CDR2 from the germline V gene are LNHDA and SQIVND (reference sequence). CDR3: CASSYGTGVNQPQHF. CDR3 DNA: TGTGCCAGTAGTTACGGGACAGGGGTAAATCAGCCCCAGCATTTT.

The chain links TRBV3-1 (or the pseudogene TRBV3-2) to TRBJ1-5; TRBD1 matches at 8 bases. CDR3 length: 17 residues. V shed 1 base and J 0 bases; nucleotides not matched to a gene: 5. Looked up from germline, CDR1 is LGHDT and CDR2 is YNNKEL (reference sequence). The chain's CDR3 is CASSQGGRGLSNQPQHF. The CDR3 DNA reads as TGTGCCAGCAGCCAAGGTGGCAGGGGGCTTAGCAATCAGCCCCAGCATTTT.

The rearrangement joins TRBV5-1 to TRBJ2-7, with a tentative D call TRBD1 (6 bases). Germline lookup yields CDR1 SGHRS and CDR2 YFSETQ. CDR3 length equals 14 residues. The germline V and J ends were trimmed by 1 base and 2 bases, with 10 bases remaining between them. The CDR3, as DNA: TGCGCCAGCAGCTTGAATGGGGACACCTACGAGCAGTACTTC. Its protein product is CASSLNGDTYEQYF.

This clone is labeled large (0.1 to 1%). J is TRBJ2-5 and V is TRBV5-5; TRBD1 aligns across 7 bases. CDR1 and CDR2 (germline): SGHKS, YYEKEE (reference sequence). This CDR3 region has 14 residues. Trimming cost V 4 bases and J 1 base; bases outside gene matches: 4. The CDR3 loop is CASSPGQPQETQYF. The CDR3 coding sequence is TGTGCCAGCAGCCCGGGACAGCCCCAAGAGACCCAGTACTTC.

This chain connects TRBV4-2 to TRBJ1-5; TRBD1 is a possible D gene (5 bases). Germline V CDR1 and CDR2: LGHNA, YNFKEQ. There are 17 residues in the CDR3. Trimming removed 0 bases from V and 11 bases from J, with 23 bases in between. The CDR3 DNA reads TGTGCCAGCAGCCAAGAAGGGCGGGGCCTACGTCAAGGGACCCAGCATTTT. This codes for CASSQEGRGLRQGTQHF.

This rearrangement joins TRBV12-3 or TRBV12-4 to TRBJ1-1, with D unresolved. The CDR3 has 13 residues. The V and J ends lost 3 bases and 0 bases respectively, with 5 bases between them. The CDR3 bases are TGTGCCAGCAGTTTGGGCATGAACACTGAAGCTTTCTTT. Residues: CASSLGMNTEAFF.

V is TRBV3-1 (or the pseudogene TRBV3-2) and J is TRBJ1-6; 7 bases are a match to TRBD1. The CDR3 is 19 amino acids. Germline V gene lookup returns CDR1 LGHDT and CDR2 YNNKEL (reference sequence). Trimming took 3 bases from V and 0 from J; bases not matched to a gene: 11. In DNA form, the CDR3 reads TGTGCCAGCAGCCAGAACAACAGGGGAGGAACCTCCTATAATTCACCCCTCCACTTT. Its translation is CASSQNNRGGTSYNSPLHF.

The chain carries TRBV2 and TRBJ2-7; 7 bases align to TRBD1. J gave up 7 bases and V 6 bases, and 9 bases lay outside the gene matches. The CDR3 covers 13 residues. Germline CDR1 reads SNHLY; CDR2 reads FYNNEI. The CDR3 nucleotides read TGTGCCAGCAGGCTGACAGGGCTTGGGGAGCAGTACTTC. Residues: CASRLTGLGEQYF.

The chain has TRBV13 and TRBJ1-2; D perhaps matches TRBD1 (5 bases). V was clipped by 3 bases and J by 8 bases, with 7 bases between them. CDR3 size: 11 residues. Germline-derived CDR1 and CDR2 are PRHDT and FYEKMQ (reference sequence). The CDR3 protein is CASSLTEGYTF. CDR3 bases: TGTGCCAGCAGCTTGACAGAGGGCTACACCTTC.

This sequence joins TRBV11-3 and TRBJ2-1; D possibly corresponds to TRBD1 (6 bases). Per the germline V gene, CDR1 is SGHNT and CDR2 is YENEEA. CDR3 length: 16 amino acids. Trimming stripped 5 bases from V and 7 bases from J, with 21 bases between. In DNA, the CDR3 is TGTGCCAGCAGCCCCTCCTGGGGGCTCGAGTTAAATGAGCAGTTCTTC. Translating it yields CASSPSWGLELNEQFF.

The CDR3 loop reads CASSNRGPAGVEETQYF. CDR3 coding DNA: TGTGCCAGCAGCAACCGGGGGCCAGCGGGGGTCGAAGAGACCCAGTACTTC. This rearrangement joins TRBV21-1 to TRBJ2-5; TRBD2 was called by the table and not checked on the DNA. TRBV21-1 is noted as a pseudogene. This CDR3 spans 17 amino acids.

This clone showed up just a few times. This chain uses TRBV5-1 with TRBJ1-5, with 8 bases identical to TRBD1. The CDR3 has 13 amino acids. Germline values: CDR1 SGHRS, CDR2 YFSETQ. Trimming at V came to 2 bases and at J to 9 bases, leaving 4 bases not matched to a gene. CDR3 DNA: TGCGCCAGCAGCTTTGAAGGGACAGGGCCCCAGCATTTT. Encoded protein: CASSFEGTGPQHF.

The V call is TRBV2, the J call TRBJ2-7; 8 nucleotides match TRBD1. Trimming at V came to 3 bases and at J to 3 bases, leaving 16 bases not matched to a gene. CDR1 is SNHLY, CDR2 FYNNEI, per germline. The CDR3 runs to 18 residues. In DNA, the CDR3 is TGTGCCAGCAGTGATAATCGCCCCGGGACAGGACGGAACTACGAGCAGTACTTC. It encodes CASSDNRPGTGRNYEQYF.

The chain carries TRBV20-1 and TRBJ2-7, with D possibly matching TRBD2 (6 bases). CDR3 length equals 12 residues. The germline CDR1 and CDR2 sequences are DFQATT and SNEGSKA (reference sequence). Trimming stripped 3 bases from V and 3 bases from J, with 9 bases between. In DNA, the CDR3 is TGCAGTGCTAGTATGGGGGGCTACGAGCAGTACTTC. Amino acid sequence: CSASMGGYEQYF.

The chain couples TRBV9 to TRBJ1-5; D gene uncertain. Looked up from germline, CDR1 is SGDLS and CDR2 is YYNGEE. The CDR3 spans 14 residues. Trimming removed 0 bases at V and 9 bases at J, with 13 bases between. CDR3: CASSVDTDTRPQHF. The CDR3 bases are TGTGCCAGCAGCGTAGATACCGACACGAGGCCCCAGCATTTT.

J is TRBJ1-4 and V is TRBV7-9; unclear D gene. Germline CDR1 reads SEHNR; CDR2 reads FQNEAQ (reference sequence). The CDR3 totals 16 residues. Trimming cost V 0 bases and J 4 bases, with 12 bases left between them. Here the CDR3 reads CASSLAYRQRNEKLFF. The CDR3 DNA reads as TGTGCCAGCAGCTTAGCGTATCGGCAGCGTAATGAAAAACTGTTTTTT.

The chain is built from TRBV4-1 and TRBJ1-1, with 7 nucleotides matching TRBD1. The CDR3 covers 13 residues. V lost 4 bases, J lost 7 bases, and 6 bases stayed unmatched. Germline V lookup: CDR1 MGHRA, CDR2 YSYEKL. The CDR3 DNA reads TGCGCCAGCAGCCGTACAGGGGCGAGTGAAGCTTTCTTT. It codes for CASSRTGASEAFF.

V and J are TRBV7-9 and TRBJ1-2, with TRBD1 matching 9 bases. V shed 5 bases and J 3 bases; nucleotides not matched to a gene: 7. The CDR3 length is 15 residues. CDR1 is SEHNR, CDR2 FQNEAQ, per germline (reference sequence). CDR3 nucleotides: TGTGCCAGCAGCAGACTACAGGGGGCGGACTATGGCTACACCTTC. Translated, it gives CASSRLQGADYGYTF.

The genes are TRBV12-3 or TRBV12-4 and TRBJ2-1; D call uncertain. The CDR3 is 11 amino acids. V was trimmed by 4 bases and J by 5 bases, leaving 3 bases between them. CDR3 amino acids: CASSYNNEQFF. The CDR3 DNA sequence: TGTGCCAGCAGTTACAACAATGAGCAGTTCTTC.

CDR3 nucleotides: TGTGCCAGCAGTTACTCCCGACAGGGGGCGAGGGAGACCCAGTACTTC. Translation gives CASSYSRQGARETQYF. The chain combines TRBV6-5 with TRBJ2-5; TRBD1 matches 10 bases. V shed 0 bases and J 5 bases; nucleotides not matched to a gene: 6. Germline V gene lookup returns CDR1 MNHEY and CDR2 SVGAGI. The CDR3 is 16 residues long.

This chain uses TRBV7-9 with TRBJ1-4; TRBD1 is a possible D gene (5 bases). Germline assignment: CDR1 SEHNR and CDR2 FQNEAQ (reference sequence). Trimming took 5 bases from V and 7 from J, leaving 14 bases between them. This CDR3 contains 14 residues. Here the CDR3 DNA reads TGTGCCAGCAGCACCCCAGGGTGGGGTGAAAAACTGTTTTTT. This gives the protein CASSTPGWGEKLFF.

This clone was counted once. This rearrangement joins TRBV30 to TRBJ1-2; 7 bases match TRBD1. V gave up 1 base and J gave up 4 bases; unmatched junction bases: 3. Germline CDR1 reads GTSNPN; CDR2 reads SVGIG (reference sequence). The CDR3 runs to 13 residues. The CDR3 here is CAWSAQGGYGYTF. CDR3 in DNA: TGTGCCTGGAGTGCCCAGGGGGGCTATGGCTACACCTTC. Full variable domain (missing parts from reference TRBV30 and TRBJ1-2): SQTIHQWPATLVQPVGSPLSLECTVEGTSNPNLYWYRQAAGRGLQLLFYSVGIGQISSEVPQNLSASRPQDRQFILSSKKLLLSDSGFYLCAWSAQGGYGYTFGSGTRLTVV.

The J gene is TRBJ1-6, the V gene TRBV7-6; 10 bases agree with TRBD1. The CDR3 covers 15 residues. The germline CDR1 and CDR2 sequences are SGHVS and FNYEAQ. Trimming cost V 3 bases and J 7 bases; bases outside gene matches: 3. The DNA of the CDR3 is TGTGCCAGCAGCTTGGGGACAGGGGCCAATTCACCCCTCCACTTT. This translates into CASSLGTGANSPLHF. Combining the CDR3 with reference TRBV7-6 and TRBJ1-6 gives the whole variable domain GAGVSQSPRYKVTKRGQDVALRCDPISGHVSLYWYRQALGQGPEFLTYFNYEAQQDKSGLPNDRFSAERPEGSISTLTIQRTEQRDSAMYRCASSLGTGANSPLHFGNGTRLTVT.